The 18 T cell receptor beta chains listed next were all sequenced from one sample in a study of T cells in Graves' hyperthyroidism and ophthalmopathy. There were TCR beta CDR3 regions amplified from RNA transcripts. Carried out on the TCR CDR3, a first-round RT-PCR used the HTBI primer set. TCRdb independently ran MiXCR on the multiplex PCR reads; one entry per CDR3 protein. The repertoire includes around 380,000 distinct CDR3 sequences, roughly 14% of them detected once, and around 20% sits in the top ten. Sequencing used blood. These receptors were taken from a man aged 30-40 years with Graves' hyperthyroidism that later progressed to Graves' ophthalmopathy.

This clonotype came up many times. This chain joins TRBV11-2 and TRBJ2-5; tentative D call: TRBD2 (6 bases). This CDR3 has 14 residues. V was cut by 5 bases and J by 4 bases, with 14 bases left in between. Germline CDR1 is SGHAT and CDR2 is FQNNGV. CDR3: CASSRAGRSETQYF. CDR3 DNA sequence: TGTGCCAGCAGCCGGGCGGGGCGCTCAGAGACCCAGTACTTC.

This clonotype was seen repeatedly, ten times or more. The chain joins TRBV6-1 to TRBJ1-2; 7 bases agree with TRBD1. In germline, CDR1 is MNHNS, CDR2 SASEGT. This CDR3 has 14 amino acids. V gave up 6 bases and J gave up 4 bases; unmatched junction bases: 8. The CDR3 bases are TGTGCCAGCAGCACAGAGGGACAGATCTATGGCTACACCTTC. Translated: CASSTEGQIYGYTF.

This clonotype was seen ten or more times. J is TRBJ1-1 and V is TRBV7-3, with 9 bases lining up with TRBD1. From germline, CDR1 is SGHTA and CDR2 FQGTGA. CDR3 size: 15 residues. The V segment lost 5 bases and the J segment 1 base; nucleotides outside the gene matches: 5. The CDR3: CASSRQGGGNTEAFF. The CDR3 region has the DNA TGTGCCAGCAGCCGACAGGGGGGGGGGAACACTGAAGCTTTCTTT.

Only one count was recorded for this clonotype. Just one base apart from a much larger clone, this may be a read error. The gene calls are TRBV27 and TRBJ1-2; D gene unclear. The CDR3 runs 16 residues. V lost 5 bases to trimming and J lost 4 bases, with 20 bases between them. CDR1 is MNHEY and CDR2 is SMNVEV in the germline V gene (reference sequence). In nucleotides, the CDR3 is TGTGCCAGCAGTCCCCGACGGGGTCCCCTGGTCTATGGCTACACCTTC. Protein: CASSPRRGPLVYGYTF.

Note on this clonotype: Just one base apart from a much larger clone, this may be a read error. The chain recombines TRBV30 with TRBJ1-1; the D is unclear. The germline V gene has CDR1 GTSNPN and CDR2 SVGIG (reference sequence). The CDR3 has 11 amino acids. CDR3 protein: CAWTRNTKAFF. The DNA of the CDR3 is TGTGCCTGGACGAGAAACACTAAAGCTTTCTTT.

The rearrangement links TRBV27 to TRBJ2-7; 7 positions match TRBD1. In germline, CDR1 is MNHEY, CDR2 SMNVEV (reference sequence). V lost 0 bases to trimming and J lost 1 base; unmatched junction nucleotides: 3. The CDR3 length is 15 residues. The CDR3 protein is CASSLSAGGSYEQYF. The DNA of the CDR3 is TGTGCCAGCAGTTTATCGGCAGGGGGTTCCTACGAGCAGTACTTC.

The J gene is TRBJ2-2, the V gene TRBV6-4, with TRBD1 identical over 9 bases. The CDR3 is 16 amino acids. Germline V CDR1 and CDR2: MRHNA, SNTAGT. With V trimmed by 2 bases and J by 5 bases, 6 bases remained unmatched. In nucleotides, the CDR3 is TGTGCCAGCAGTGACGGGGGACAGGGAGGAACCGGGGAGCTGTTTTTT. Encoded protein: CASSDGGQGGTGELFF.

The chain links TRBV20-1 to TRBJ2-5; 14 bases align to TRBD2. Germline loops: CDR1 DFQATT, CDR2 SNEGSKA (reference sequence). CDR3 length equals 16 residues. With 3 bases clipped from V and 1 base from J, the junction kept 4 bases outside the gene matches. The CDR3 is CSASRTSGGIQETQYF. The CDR3 DNA reads TGCAGTGCTAGTAGGACTAGCGGGGGGATCCAAGAGACCCAGTACTTC.

This clonotype has a count of ten or more. The chain is built from TRBV5-5 and TRBJ2-3, with 9 bases identical to TRBD1. The CDR3 runs to 16 residues. Germline V CDR1 and CDR2: SGHKS, YYEKEE (reference sequence). The trim removed 5 bases at V and 5 bases at J, leaving 12 bases unmatched. CDR3 residues: CASSPRFGTGQDTQYF. The CDR3 nucleotides are TGTGCCAGCAGTCCTAGATTCGGGACAGGGCAAGATACGCAGTATTTT. Full variable domain (rest looked up from reference TRBV5-5 and TRBJ2-3): DAGVTQSPTHLIKTRGQQVTLRCSPISGHKSVSWYQQVLGQGPQFIFQYYEKEERGRGNFPDRFSARQFPNYSSELNVNALLLGDSALYLCASSPRFGTGQDTQYFGPGTRLTVL.

To note about this clonotype: A much larger clonotype is one base distant, so this may be a read error. The rearrangement joins TRBV28 to TRBJ2-1, with unresolved D. The end of the DNA aligns better with TRBJ2-7, so the J call may be wrong. The length of the CDR3 is 14 residues. Germline assignment: CDR1 MDHEN and CDR2 SYDVKM. CDR3 loop: CASSLSGFYNEQYF. CDR3 DNA sequence: TGTGCCAGCAGTTTATCTGGGTTCTACAATGAGCAGTACTTC.

This rearrangement joins TRBV12-3 or TRBV12-4 to TRBJ2-7; 8 nucleotides align to TRBD1. V shed 10 bases, J shed 0 bases, and the junction held 5 bases outside the gene matches. The CDR3 spans 13 residues. Here the CDR3 reads CATRGTGSYEQYF. The CDR3 coding sequence is TGTGCCACCAGGGGGACAGGCTCCTACGAGCAGTACTTC.

This clonotype was seen only a few times. The chain carries TRBV30 and TRBJ1-6; 8 nucleotides line up with TRBD1. Germline V lookup: CDR1 GTSNPN, CDR2 SVGIG (reference sequence). J gave up 9 bases and V 5 bases, and 6 bases lay outside the gene matches. The CDR3 spans 13 residues. The CDR3 region is CAWVGQGGSPLHF. The CDR3 nucleotides read TGTGCCTGGGTCGGACAGGGCGGTTCACCCCTCCACTTT.

This clonotype was picked up many times. The chain joins TRBV12-3 or TRBV12-4 to TRBJ1-1; a possible D gene is TRBD1 (5 bases). Trimming left V 3 bases short and J 5 bases short, with 10 bases between. The CDR3 spans 13 residues. CDR3 sequence reads: CASSFGALTEAFF. In DNA form, the CDR3 reads TGTGCCAGCAGTTTCGGGGCGCTGACTGAAGCTTTCTTT.

The J gene is TRBJ2-1, the V gene TRBV9, with D perhaps being TRBD1 or TRBD2 (6 bases each). V was trimmed by 0 bases and J by 8 bases, leaving 18 bases between them. Germline V gene lookup returns CDR1 SGDLS and CDR2 YYNGEE. The length of the CDR3 is 16 residues. CDR3 region: CASSVVGGGWPDEQFF. In DNA form, the CDR3 reads TGTGCCAGCAGCGTAGTTGGAGGGGGATGGCCCGATGAGCAGTTCTTC.

V gene TRBV11-2 combines with J gene TRBJ2-5; 8 bases match TRBD1. CDR3 length equals 16 residues. V was clipped by 6 bases and J by 3 bases; unmatched bases: 12. In germline, CDR1 is SGHAT, CDR2 FQNNGV. For the CDR3, the DNA is TGTGCCAGCAGACCCCCCGGGACAGGCTTAAAAGAGACCCAGTACTTC. Translated: CASRPPGTGLKETQYF. The full variable domain, completed using reference TRBV11-2 and TRBJ2-5, is EAGVAQSPRYKIIEKRQSVAFWCNPISGHATLYWYQQILGQGPKLLIQFQNNGVVDDSQLPKDRFSAERLKGVDSTLKIQPAKLEDSAVYLCASRPPGTGLKETQYFGPGTRLLVL.

The chain carries TRBV5-1 and TRBJ1-1; D gene unclear. From germline, CDR1 is SGHRS and CDR2 YFSETQ. CDR3 length equals 13 residues. The ends were cut back, 4 bases at V and 4 bases at J, with 11 bases in the middle. The CDR3 sequence is CASSLTQSTEAFF. In DNA, the CDR3 is TGCGCCAGCAGCCTTACCCAGTCCACTGAAGCTTTCTTT.

There are many counts of this clonotype. This chain connects TRBV2 to TRBJ1-2, with a possible D match to TRBD1 (5 bases). Germline V CDR1 and CDR2: SNHLY, FYNNEI. V was cut by 3 bases and J by 2 bases, with 13 bases left in between. CDR3 size: 15 residues. The CDR3 DNA sequence: TGTGCCAGCAGTGATGCCCAGGGCCTAAACTATGGCTACACCTTC. It yields the protein CASSDAQGLNYGYTF.

There are a few counts of this clonotype. This rearrangement joins TRBV12-3 or TRBV12-4 to TRBJ2-1, with a weak D call TRBD2 (7 bases). Trimming pared 6 bases from V and 8 bases from J, leaving 17 bases between. This CDR3 has 14 amino acids. As DNA, the CDR3 is TGTGCCAGCAGCCGGGGGGCTGGTTCTGATGAGCAGTTCTTC. This gives the protein CASSRGAGSDEQFF.